These 9 T cell receptor beta chains originate from one sample sequenced in a study of T cell responses to AZD1222 COVID-19 vaccine. Clones were sequenced by immunoSEQ multiplex PCR, and TCRdb holds only the in-frame ones, with some missing. The repertoire consists of approximately 130,000 clones, with about 93% occurring once and the leading ten covering roughly 1%. Specimen: peripheral blood, collected on day 0 of AZD1222 vaccination. The receptors stem from an adult in good health.

The chain is built from TRBV3-1 (or the pseudogene TRBV3-2) and TRBJ2-1; the D call may be TRBD1 or TRBD2 (5 bases each). The V gene lost 4 bases and the J gene lost 7 bases, with 11 bases spanning the gap. Germline V lookup: CDR1 LGHDT, CDR2 YNNKEL (reference sequence). The CDR3 loop spans 13 amino acids. CDR3 nucleotides: TGTGCCAGCAGCCGGGACGTGTGGAATGAGCAGTTCTTC. This codes for CASSRDVWNEQFF.

The CDR3 spells CASSLPFTEGHGYTF. The CDR3 nucleotides are TGTGCCAGCAGCTTGCCCTTCACGGAGGGGCATGGCTACACCTTC. This chain connects TRBV5-4 to TRBJ1-2; maybe TRBD1 (5 bases). The CDR3 length is 15 residues. V lost 1 base and J 6 bases, leaving 16 bases between the germline ends. CDR1 and CDR2 (germline): SGHNT, YYREEE (reference sequence). Full variable domain (outside the CDR3, taken from reference TRBV5-4 and TRBJ1-2): ETGVTQSPTHLIKTRGQQVTLRCSSQSGHNTVSWYQQALGQGPQFIFQYYREEENGRGNFPPRFSGLQFPNYSSELNVNALELDDSALYLCASSLPFTEGHGYTFGSGTRLTVV.

The chain has TRBV29-1 and TRBJ1-2, with D unclear. CDR1 and CDR2 (germline): SQVTM, ANQGSEA. V gave up 4 bases and J gave up 5 bases, with 8 bases separating them. The CDR3 runs 11 residues. CDR3 protein: CSVVDRYGYTF. The CDR3 DNA follows: TGCAGCGTTGTCGACCGTTATGGCTACACCTTC.

This chain uses TRBV27 with TRBJ1-2, with D perhaps TRBD1 (6 bases). Germline V gives CDR1 MNHEY, CDR2 SMNVEV (reference sequence). This CDR3 is 15 amino acids long. With 5 bases removed from V and 2 bases from J, the gap between germline ends came to 15 bases. The CDR3 region is CASSLGGFWNYGYTF. The CDR3 DNA reads TGTGCCAGCAGTCTAGGGGGGTTCTGGAACTATGGCTACACCTTC.

The V and J genes are TRBV5-6 and TRBJ2-7; possibly TRBD1 or TRBD2 for D (5 bases each). Germline V gives CDR1 SGHDT, CDR2 YYEEEE. Deletions cut 6 bases from V and 3 bases from J, with 16 bases between. This CDR3 region has 14 residues. CDR3 sequence reads: CASTYGRGVYEQYF. As DNA, the CDR3 is TGTGCCAGCACCTATGGACGGGGCGTCTACGAGCAGTACTTC.

This chain links TRBV4-1 with TRBJ1-1; the match to TRBD1 covers 7 bases. The CDR3 extends over 15 amino acids. Germline CDR1 MGHRA, CDR2 YSYEKL. J lost 0 bases, V lost 3 bases, and 4 bases had no gene match. CDR3 amino acids: CASSQRDSLNTEAFF. CDR3 in DNA: TGCGCCAGCAGCCAGAGGGACAGTCTGAACACTGAAGCTTTCTTT.

The chain has TRBV3-1 (or the pseudogene TRBV3-2) and TRBJ2-1; D is possibly TRBD2 (6 bases). Germline V gene sequence: CDR1 LGHDT, CDR2 YNNKEL (reference sequence). Trimming stripped 1 base from V and 5 bases from J, with 15 bases between. The CDR3 covers 16 residues. CDR3 region: CASSQAWASENNEQFF. CDR3 coding DNA: TGTGCCAGCAGCCAAGCGTGGGCTAGCGAAAACAATGAGCAGTTCTTC.

The chain recombines TRBV27 with TRBJ1-1; D ambiguous. Germline lookup yields CDR1 MNHEY and CDR2 SMNVEV (reference sequence). Trimming left V 6 bases short and J 1 base short, with 9 bases between. The CDR3 length is 13 residues. CDR3 sequence reads: CASRFLSNTEAFF. The CDR3 bases are TGTGCCAGCAGGTTCCTCTCGAACACTGAAGCTTTCTTT.

The V call is TRBV9, the J call TRBJ1-1; D possibly corresponds to TRBD1 (6 bases). The germline V gene encodes CDR1 SGDLS and CDR2 YYNGEE. V lost 3 bases and J lost 0, with 9 bases in between. The length of the CDR3 is 14 residues. CDR3 loop: CASSAQGMNTEAFF. CDR3 bases: TGTGCCAGCAGCGCACAGGGTATGAACACTGAAGCTTTCTTT.